The 14 T cell receptor beta chains below all came from one sample that was sequenced in a study of T cell responses to AZD1222 COVID-19 vaccine. Measured with immunoSEQ multiplex PCR; TCRdb has only the in-frame clones, and not every one. The repertoire includes some 120,000 clones, 75% to 95% of them detected once, and 4% to 5% sits in the top ten. The source was peripheral blood, collected 28 days after the second dose of the MenACWY control vaccine. The receptors were sampled from an adult who received the MenACWY meningococcal vaccine as a control.

The chain has TRBV5-1 and TRBJ2-1, with a possible D match to TRBD2 (5 bases). The CDR3 has 18 residues. V was shortened by 4 bases and J by 0 bases, with 20 bases between the two germline ends. Looked up from germline, CDR1 is SGHRS and CDR2 is YFSETQ. The CDR3: CASSGPGLKRTSYNEQFF. CDR3 DNA sequence: TGCGCCAGCAGCGGACCCGGACTCAAGCGCACCTCCTACAATGAGCAGTTCTTC.

This sequence joins TRBV20-1 and TRBJ1-1, with a possible D match to TRBD1 (5 bases). Trimming took off 3 bases at V and 6 bases at J, with 17 bases between the two ends. Germline V CDR1 and CDR2: DFQATT, SNEGSKA (reference sequence). The CDR3 extends over 14 amino acids. In DNA form, the CDR3 reads TGCAGTGCTAGTACCGGTCAGGGAAAGGCTGAAGCTTTCTTT. Its translation is CSASTGQGKAEAFF.

This clone was seen only a few times. This rearrangement joins TRBV5-6 to TRBJ2-3, with 8 bases fitting TRBD1. This CDR3 is 15 amino acids long. Per germline, CDR1 SGHDT and CDR2 YYEEEE. V shed 4 bases and J 1 base; nucleotides not matched to a gene: 5. CDR3 residues: CASSLIRGRTDTQYF. In DNA, the CDR3 is TGTGCCAGCAGCCTGATCAGGGGGCGCACAGATACGCAGTATTTT.

This clone has a handful of counts. V and J are TRBV28 and TRBJ1-5; possible D gene TRBD1, 6 bases. The CDR3 runs 14 residues. Germline CDR1 MDHEN, CDR2 SYDVKM. Trimming left V 5 bases short and J 5 bases short, with 13 bases between. CDR3: CASSPGQSHQPQHF. CDR3 in DNA: TGTGCCAGCAGTCCAGGACAGTCCCATCAGCCCCAGCATTTT.

The chain carries TRBV7-9 and TRBJ1-1; 9 nucleotides match TRBD1. The CDR3 covers 17 residues. With V trimmed by 6 bases and J by 2 bases, 13 bases remained unmatched. The germline V gene has CDR1 SEHNR and CDR2 FQNEAQ (reference sequence). DNA of the CDR3: TGTGCCAGCAGAAAATCCGGGACAGGGAAGAAAAACACTGAAGCTTTCTTT. As protein: CASRKSGTGKKNTEAFF.

Details on this clone: The identical CDR3 is also encoded by other nucleotide sequences in the sample. V gene TRBV2 combines with J gene TRBJ1-5; no clear D. This CDR3 has 13 residues. Germline V lookup: CDR1 SNHLY, CDR2 FYNNEI. Trimming removed 5 bases from V and 1 base from J, with 6 bases in between. CDR3 sequence (DNA): TGTGCCAGCAGTCGGGCAAGCAATCAGCCCCAGCATTTT. Its protein is CASSRASNQPQHF.

The chain joins TRBV11-2 to TRBJ2-7, with a weak D call TRBD1 (5 bases). The CDR3 totals 15 residues. Between the trimmed V and J ends, which lost 5 bases and 0 bases, there was a span of 14 bases. CDR1 SGHAT and CDR2 FQNNGV come from the germline V gene. The CDR3 region has the DNA TGTGCCAGCAGCCCTCAGCGACAGTCCTCCTACGAGCAGTACGTC. This sequence encodes CASSPQRQSSYEQYV.

The chain recombines TRBV25-1 with TRBJ2-7; a weak D match, TRBD1 (7 bases). The V gene lost 1 base and the J gene lost 0 bases, with 16 bases spanning the gap. Germline CDR1 is MGHDK and CDR2 is SYGVNS. The CDR3 length is 17 residues. The CDR3, as DNA: TGTGCCAGCAGTGAATGGATCGGCGGGACAGACTCCTACGAGCAGTACTTC. This sequence encodes CASSEWIGGTDSYEQYF.

The chain carries TRBV2 and TRBJ1-5, with 10 positions matching TRBD1. This CDR3 is 18 amino acids long. Germline V gene lookup returns CDR1 SNHLY and CDR2 FYNNEI. J gave up 0 bases and V 5 bases, and 10 bases lay outside the gene matches. The CDR3 reads CASSKTGTGVNSNQPQHF. The DNA of the CDR3 is TGTGCCAGCAGTAAGACCGGGACAGGGGTTAATAGCAATCAGCCCCAGCATTTT. Combining the CDR3 with reference TRBV2 and TRBJ1-5 gives the whole variable domain EPEVTQTPSHQVTQMGQEVILRCVPISNHLYFYWYRQILGQKVEFLVSFYNNEISEKSEIFDDQFSVERPDGSNFTLKIRSTKLEDSAMYFCASSKTGTGVNSNQPQHFGDGTRLSIL.

V and J are TRBV19 and TRBJ1-1; TRBD1 matches at 10 bases. After removal of 3 bases from V and 5 bases from J, the junction contained 9 bases not matched to a gene. CDR1 and CDR2 (germline): LNHDA, SQIVND (reference sequence). The CDR3 has 16 residues. The CDR3 DNA is TGTGCCAGTAGTATTCCCAGAGGACAGGGGGATACTGAAGCTTTCTTT. Encoded protein: CASSIPRGQGDTEAFF.

The gene calls are TRBV2 and TRBJ1-3; TRBD1 is a possible D gene (5 bases). Trimming removed 7 bases at V and 1 base at J, with 8 bases between. Per the germline V gene, CDR1 is SNHLY and CDR2 is FYNNEI. This CDR3 region has 13 residues. The CDR3 bases are TGTGCCAGCAACCAGGGTTCTGGAAACACCATATATTTT. Residues: CASNQGSGNTIYF.

This clone was found once. This chain joins TRBV7-2 and TRBJ2-1; 10 bases align to TRBD2. V was clipped by 5 bases and J by 4 bases; unmatched bases: 5. The CDR3 covers 15 residues. The germline V gene encodes CDR1 SGHTA and CDR2 FQGNSA. The CDR3 sequence: CASSPASGGYNEQFF. Written as DNA, the CDR3 is TGTGCCAGCAGCCCGGCTAGCGGGGGTTACAATGAGCAGTTCTTC.

The chain carries TRBV14 and TRBJ1-1; no reliable D call. This CDR3 region has 15 residues. Trimming removed 1 base from V and 0 bases from J, with 9 bases in between. CDR1 and CDR2 from the germline V gene are SGHDN and FVKESK. DNA for the CDR3: TGTGCCAGCAGCCAAGTGAAAGGGCTGAACACTGAAGCTTTCTTT. This codes for CASSQVKGLNTEAFF.

The chain has TRBV29-1 and TRBJ2-1; 14 bases map to TRBD2. The germline V gene has CDR1 SQVTM and CDR2 ANQGSEA. J lost 4 bases, V lost 0 bases, and 20 bases had no gene match. CDR3 length equals 22 residues. In DNA, the CDR3 is TGCAGCGTTGAAGATCCCCACACAGGGGGCAGGACTAGCGGGGGGCTTTACAATGAGCAGTTCTTC. Protein sequence: CSVEDPHTGGRTSGGLYNEQFF.